This is a list of T cell receptor beta chains from one sample in a study of shared clonotypes between healthy human individuals. Sequenced by immunoSEQ multiplex PCR; TCRdb stores in-frame clones only, minus some. This repertoire shows 2.3 million or so clones, over 90% found once; its top ten account for about 0.37%. Sequencing was carried out using naive CD4+ T cells from PBMCs. The receptors originated from a man between 18 and 29 years old in good health. Some clones in this sample may be carry-over from other donors' samples. Both conserved end residues are part of each CDR3. The D gene is left open where the match is weak. Rows may omit the clone size; those that give it use once, few, many or a size class.

CDR3 | DNA | J | D | V | size
CASSEPGQIYGYTF | TGCGCCAGCAGTGAGCCCGGACAGATCTATGGCTACACCTTC | TRBJ1-2 | NA | TRBV10-2 | NA
CASSGHLGKETQYF | TGTGCCAGCAGTGGTCATTTGGGGAAAGAGACCCAGTACTTC | TRBJ2-5 | NA | TRBV2 | NA
CASSRDSYEQYF | TGTGCCAGCTCACGAGACAGTTACGAGCAGTACTTC | TRBJ2-7 | NA | TRBV18 | NA
CASSTLAYEQFF | TGTGCCAGTAGTACCCTAGCATATGAGCAGTTCTTC | TRBJ2-1 | NA | TRBV19 | NA
CASSLGQASEAFF | TGTGCCAGCAGCTTAGGACAGGCAAGTGAAGCTTTCTTT | TRBJ1-1 | TRBD1 | TRBV5-4 | NA
CASSLLAATYNEQFF | TGTGCCAGCAGCTTACTGGCAGCTACCTACAATGAGCAGTTCTTC | TRBJ2-1 | NA | TRBV7-3 | once
CASSSRASGNNEQFF | TGTGCCAGCAGCTCCCGGGCTAGCGGAAACAATGAGCAGTTCTTC | TRBJ2-1 | TRBD2 | TRBV7-3 | NA
CASSSGLARNTGELFF | TGTGCCAGCAGCTCGGGACTAGCGCGGAACACCGGGGAGCTGTTTTTT | TRBJ2-2 | TRBD2 | TRBV7-2 | NA
CASSESGIGYTF | TGTGCCAGCAGTGAAAGTGGGATAGGCTACACCTTC | TRBJ1-2 | NA | TRBV25-1 | NA
CASSLQGGRYGNTIYF | TGTGCCAGCAGCTTACAAGGGGGACGCTATGGAAACACCATATATTTT | TRBJ1-3 | NA | TRBV7-9 | NA
CASSYPGGFGNQPQHF | TGTGCCAGCAGCTACCCAGGGGGCTTTGGCAATCAGCCCCAGCATTTT | TRBJ1-5 | TRBD1 | TRBV28 | NA
CASSPPGRLDEAFF | TGTGCCAGCAGTCCCCCCGGGAGGTTGGATGAAGCTTTCTTT | TRBJ1-1 | NA | TRBV6-5 | NA
CASSMGNSNQPQHF | TGTGCCAGTAGTATGGGAAATAGCAATCAGCCCCAGCATTTT | TRBJ1-5 | NA | TRBV19 | NA
CASSLALPMYTEAFF | TGTGCCAGCAGCTTAGCCCTCCCCATGTACACTGAAGCTTTCTTT | TRBJ1-1 | NA | TRBV7-2 | NA
CAISEDRVLDTQYF | TGTGCCATCAGTGAGGACAGGGTTTTAGATACGCAGTATTTT | TRBJ2-3 | TRBD1 | TRBV10-3 | NA
CASSSYLTGGYSGNTIYF | TGTGCCAGCAGCTCATACCTAACAGGGGGATACTCTGGAAACACCATATATTTT | TRBJ1-3 | TRBD1 | TRBV7-9 | NA
CASSLRTGDGYTF | TGTGCCAGCAGCTTGCGGACAGGTGACGGCTACACCTTC | TRBJ1-2 | TRBD1 | TRBV7-2 | NA
CASSLKALAYTGELFF | TGTGCCAGCAGTTTAAAGGCACTAGCGTACACCGGGGAGCTGTTTTTT | TRBJ2-2 | TRBD2 | TRBV27 | NA
CASRMPGTGRSGQYF | TGTGCCAGCAGAATGCCGGGGACAGGGCGTTCCGGGCAGTACTTC | TRBJ2-7 | TRBD1 | TRBV6-1 | NA
CATSRAGRELGEQFF | TGTGCCACCAGCAGAGCGGGCCGGGAGCTTGGTGAGCAGTTCTTC | TRBJ2-1 | NA | TRBV15 | NA
CASSFQVTLNLYNEQFF | TGTGCCAGCAGCTTCCAAGTAACTCTTAACCTCTACAATGAGCAGTTCTTC | TRBJ2-1 | NA | TRBV11-2 | NA
CASSVSGTLTGELFF | TGTGCCAGCAGTGTTAGCGGAACCCTAACCGGGGAGCTGTTTTTT | TRBJ2-2 | NA | TRBV28 | NA
CASSVVAGNSGANVLTF | TGTGCCAGCAGCGTAGTGGCGGGGAACTCTGGGGCCAACGTCCTGACTTTC | TRBJ2-6 | NA | TRBV9 | NA
CASSIEQGYSNQPQHF | TGTGCCAGCAGCATAGAACAGGGCTATAGCAATCAGCCCCAGCATTTT | TRBJ1-5 | NA | TRBV7-2 | NA
CASSDWGQSKGGVEQFF | TGTGCCAGCAGTGACTGGGGGCAATCAAAAGGGGGTGTTGAGCAGTTCTTC | TRBJ2-1 | NA | TRBV2 | NA
CASSLSGGTDTQYF | TGTGCCAGCAGCTTAAGCGGGGGCACAGATACGCAGTATTTT | TRBJ2-3 | TRBD2 | TRBV9 | NA
CASSPGRAIGNTIYF | TGCGCCAGCAGCCCGGGCAGGGCTATTGGAAACACCATATATTTT | TRBJ1-3 | NA | TRBV5-1 | NA
CASSLWTSGSNEQFF | TGTGCCAGCAGTTTATGGACTAGCGGGAGCAATGAGCAGTTCTTC | TRBJ2-1 | TRBD2 | TRBV28 | NA
CASSSIDRVGNQPQHF | TGTGCCAGCAGCTCGATTGACAGGGTAGGGAATCAGCCCCAGCATTTT | TRBJ1-5 | TRBD1 | TRBV7-9 | NA
CASSLVQGDWGDTQYF | TGTGCCAGCAGCTTAGTACAGGGTGATTGGGGAGATACGCAGTATTTT | TRBJ2-3 | NA | TRBV11-2 | NA
CASSSAGDRSQETQYF | TGCGCCAGCAGCTCCGCCGGTGATAGGAGCCAAGAGACCCAGTACTTC | TRBJ2-5 | NA | TRBV5-1 | NA
CSVEVGRATYGYTF | TGCAGCGTTGAGGTCGGGCGGGCAACCTATGGCTACACCTTC | TRBJ1-2 | NA | TRBV29-1 | NA
CASRSLGSGANVLTF | TGTGCCAGCAGGTCCTTGGGCTCTGGGGCCAACGTCCTGACTTTC | TRBJ2-6 | NA | TRBV2 | NA
CASSLAGGPLEQYF | TGTGCCAGCAGCTTAGCGGGAGGGCCGTTAGAGCAGTACTTC | TRBJ2-7 | TRBD2 | TRBV7-9 | NA
CASTHGLADTYEQYF | TGCGCCAGCACCCACGGACTAGCGGACACCTACGAGCAGTACTTC | TRBJ2-7 | TRBD2 | TRBV5-1 | NA
CASSTQTSGSTDTQYF | TGTGCCAGTAGTACCCAGACTAGCGGGTCCACAGATACGCAGTATTTT | TRBJ2-3 | TRBD2 | TRBV19 | NA
CASSPAGTEYEQYF | TGTGCCAGCAGCCCCGCCGGGACAGAATACGAGCAGTACTTC | TRBJ2-7 | TRBD1 | TRBV7-9 | NA
CASSQDLVAAGGTDTQYF | TGTGCCAGCAGCCAAGATTTAGTTGCGGCAGGGGGCACAGATACGCAGTATTTT | TRBJ2-3 | NA | TRBV4-2 | NA
CASSPSRGKVPYNEQFF | TGTGCCAGCAGCCCCTCGCGAGGGAAAGTCCCCTACAATGAGCAGTTCTTC | TRBJ2-1 | NA | TRBV2 | NA
CASSVVGSTDTQYF | TGTGCCAGCAGCGTAGTCGGATCCACAGATACGCAGTATTTT | TRBJ2-3 | NA | TRBV9 | NA
CASSTSGSSYEQYF | TGTGCCAGCAGTACTAGCGGCAGCTCCTACGAGCAGTACTTC | TRBJ2-7 | TRBD2 | TRBV27 | NA
CASSAGGRVNTEAFF | TGTGCCAGTAGCGCCGGGGGCAGGGTGAACACTGAAGCTTTCTTT | TRBJ1-1 | NA | TRBV19 | NA
CASSPTTYTDTQYF | TGTGCCAGCAGCCCGACGACCTACACAGATACGCAGTATTTT | TRBJ2-3 | NA | TRBV9 | NA
CAWSVVDYSYEQYF | TGTGCCTGGAGTGTAGTGGACTACTCCTACGAGCAGTACTTC | TRBJ2-7 | NA | TRBV30 | NA
CASSRGQGLNSNQPQHF | TGTGCCAGCAGCAGGGGACAGGGTCTAAATAGCAATCAGCCCCAGCATTTT | TRBJ1-5 | TRBD1 | TRBV2 | NA
CASSLRQGGQPQHF | TGTGCCAGCAGCTTAAGACAGGGAGGGCAGCCCCAGCATTTT | TRBJ1-5 | TRBD1 | TRBV7-2 | NA
CASGTANTGELFF | TGTGCCAGCGGAACGGCGAACACCGGGGAGCTGTTTTTT | TRBJ2-2 | NA | TRBV28 | NA
CASSSPGLAGGPSEQYF | TGTGCCAGCAGTTCTCCGGGACTAGCGGGAGGGCCGAGTGAGCAGTACTTC | TRBJ2-7 | TRBD2 | TRBV28 | NA
CASSQVPGTASYEQYF | TGTGCCAGCAGCCAAGTTCCCGGGACGGCTTCCTACGAGCAGTACTTC | TRBJ2-7 | NA | TRBV4-2 | NA
CASSLLAVGNEQFF | TGCGCCAGCAGCTTACTAGCGGTCGGGAATGAGCAGTTCTTC | TRBJ2-1 | TRBD2 | TRBV5-1 | NA
CASSLGTPSSYEQYF | TGTGCCAGCAGCCTCGGGACTCCCAGCTCTTACGAGCAGTACTTC | TRBJ2-7 | NA | TRBV7-2 | NA
CASWTSGTGELFF | TGTGCCAGCTGGACTAGCGGGACCGGGGAGCTGTTTTTT | TRBJ2-2 | TRBD2 | TRBV25-1 | NA
CATSSGRDDRAQYF | TGTGCCACTTCTAGCGGGAGGGACGATCGGGCGCAGTATTTT | TRBJ2-3 | TRBD2 | TRBV5-4 | NA
CASSPGTPTMGGYTF | TGTGCCAGCAGCCCCGGGACTCCAACCATGGGTGGCTACACCTTC | TRBJ1-2 | NA | TRBV7-3 | NA
CASSVADTRMIGGELFF | TGTGCCAGCAGCGTCGCGGACACCCGGATGATAGGAGGGGAGCTGTTTTTT | TRBJ2-2 | NA | TRBV9 | once
CASSAPTSGRPTEQFF | TGTGCCAGCAGCGCCCCGACTAGCGGGAGGCCCACTGAGCAGTTCTTC | TRBJ2-1 | TRBD2 | TRBV7-2 | NA
CASSYGAHSGNTIYF | TGTGCCAGCAGTTACGGAGCGCACTCTGGAAACACCATATATTTT | TRBJ1-3 | NA | TRBV28 | NA